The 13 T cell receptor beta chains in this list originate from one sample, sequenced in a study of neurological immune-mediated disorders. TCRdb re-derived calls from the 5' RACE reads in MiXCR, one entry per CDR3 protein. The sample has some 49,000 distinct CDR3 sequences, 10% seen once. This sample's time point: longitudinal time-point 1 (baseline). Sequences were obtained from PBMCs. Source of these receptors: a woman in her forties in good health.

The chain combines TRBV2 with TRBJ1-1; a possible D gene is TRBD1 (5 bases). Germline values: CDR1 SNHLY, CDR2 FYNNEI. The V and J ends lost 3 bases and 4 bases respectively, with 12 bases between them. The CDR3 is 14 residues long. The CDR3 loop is CASSDWGGVTEAFF. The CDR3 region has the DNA TGTGCCAGCAGTGATTGGGGGGGGGTCACTGAAGCTTTCTTT.

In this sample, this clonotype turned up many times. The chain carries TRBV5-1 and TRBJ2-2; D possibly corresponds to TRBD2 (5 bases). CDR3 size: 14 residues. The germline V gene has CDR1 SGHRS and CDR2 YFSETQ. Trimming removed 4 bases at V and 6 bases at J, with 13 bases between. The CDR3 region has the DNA TGCGCCAGCAGCCCCTATGTGGGAGCCGGGGAGCTGTTTTTT. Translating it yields CASSPYVGAGELFF.

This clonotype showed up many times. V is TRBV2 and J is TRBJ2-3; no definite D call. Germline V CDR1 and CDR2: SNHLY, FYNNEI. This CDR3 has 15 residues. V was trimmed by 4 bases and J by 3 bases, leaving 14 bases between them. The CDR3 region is CASSARVIRTDTQYF. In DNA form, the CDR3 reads TGTGCCAGCAGTGCTCGGGTAATCAGGACAGATACGCAGTATTTT.

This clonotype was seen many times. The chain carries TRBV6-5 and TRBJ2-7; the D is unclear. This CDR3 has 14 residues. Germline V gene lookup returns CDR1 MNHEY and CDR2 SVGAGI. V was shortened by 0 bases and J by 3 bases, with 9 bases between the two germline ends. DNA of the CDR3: TGTGCCAGCAGTTACTCGCGCAGGCTCTACGAGCAGTACTTC. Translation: CASSYSRRLYEQYF.

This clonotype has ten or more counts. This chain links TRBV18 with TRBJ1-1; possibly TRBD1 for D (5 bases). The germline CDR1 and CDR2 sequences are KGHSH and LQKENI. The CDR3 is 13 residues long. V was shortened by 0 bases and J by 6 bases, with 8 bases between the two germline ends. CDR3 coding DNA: TGTGCCAGCTCACCACCATGGGACTCTGAAGCTTTCTTT. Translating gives CASSPPWDSEAFF.

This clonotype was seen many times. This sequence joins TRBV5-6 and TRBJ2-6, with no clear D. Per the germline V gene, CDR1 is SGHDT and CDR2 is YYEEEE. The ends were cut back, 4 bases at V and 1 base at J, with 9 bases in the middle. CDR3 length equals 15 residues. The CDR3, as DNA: TGTGCCAGCAGCGCACTGAGGTCTGGGGCCAACGTCCTGACTTTC. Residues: CASSALRSGANVLTF.

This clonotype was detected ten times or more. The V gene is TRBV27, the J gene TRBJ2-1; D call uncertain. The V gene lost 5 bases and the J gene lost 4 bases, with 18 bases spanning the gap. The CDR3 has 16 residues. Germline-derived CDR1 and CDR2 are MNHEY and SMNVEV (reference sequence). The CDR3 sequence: CASSPRIGPPYNEQFF. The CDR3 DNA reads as TGTGCCAGCAGTCCGCGTATTGGACCACCTTACAATGAGCAGTTCTTC.

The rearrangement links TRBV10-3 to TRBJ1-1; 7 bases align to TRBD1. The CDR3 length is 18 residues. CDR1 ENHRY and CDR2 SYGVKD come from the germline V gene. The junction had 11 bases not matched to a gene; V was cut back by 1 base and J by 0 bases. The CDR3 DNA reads TGTGCCATCAGTGAGTTGGGGACGGCAGGGGGAATGAACACTGAAGCTTTCTTT. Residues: CAISELGTAGGMNTEAFF.

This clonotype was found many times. CDR3 sequence (DNA): TGTGCCAGCAGTTACCCTCAACCGAACTGGGGCTACACCTTC. Translation gives CASSYPQPNWGYTF. J is TRBJ1-2 and V is TRBV6-6; no definite D call. The germline V gene has CDR1 MNHNY and CDR2 SVGAGI (reference sequence). Trimming removed 2 bases from V and 8 bases from J, with 15 bases in between. CDR3 length equals 14 residues.

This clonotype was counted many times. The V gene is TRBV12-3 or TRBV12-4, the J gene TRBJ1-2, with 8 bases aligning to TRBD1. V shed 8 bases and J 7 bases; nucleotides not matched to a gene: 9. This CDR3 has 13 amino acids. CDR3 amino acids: CASGYQDRGGYTF. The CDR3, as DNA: TGTGCCAGCGGTTACCAAGACAGGGGTGGCTACACCTTC.

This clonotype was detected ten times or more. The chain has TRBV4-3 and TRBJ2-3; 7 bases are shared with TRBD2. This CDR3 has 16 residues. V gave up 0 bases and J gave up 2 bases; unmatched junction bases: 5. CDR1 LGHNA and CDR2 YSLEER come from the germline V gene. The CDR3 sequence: CASSQEAGHNTDTQYF. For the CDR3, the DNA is TGCGCCAGCAGCCAAGAAGCGGGGCATAACACAGATACGCAGTATTTT.

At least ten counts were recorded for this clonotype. The CDR3 region has the DNA TGTGCCAGCAGCTCCGTCATAACAGGGAACTATGGCTACACCTTC. It translates to CASSSVITGNYGYTF. The chain carries TRBV5-6 and TRBJ1-2, with TRBD1 as a possible D gene (6 bases). The germline V and J ends were trimmed by 3 bases and 2 bases, with 14 bases remaining between them. There are 15 residues in the CDR3. Germline CDR1 SGHDT, CDR2 YYEEEE.

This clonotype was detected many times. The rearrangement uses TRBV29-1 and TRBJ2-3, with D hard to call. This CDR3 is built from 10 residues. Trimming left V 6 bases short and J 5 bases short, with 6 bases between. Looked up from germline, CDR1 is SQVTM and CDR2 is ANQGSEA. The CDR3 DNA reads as TGCAGCGTGCATGGAGATACGCAGTATTTT. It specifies CSVHGDTQYF.